This is a list of T cell receptor beta chains from one sample in a study of T-cell reconstitution after alpha-beta-depleted transplantation in children. TCRdb re-analysed the PCR reads in MiXCR, keeping a single row per CDR3 protein. The sample lists about 48,000 distinct CDR3 sequences, 5.8% occurring once. The sequencing here drew on PBMCs, mostly from graft donor cells, taken 60 days after TCRalphabeta/CD19-depleted stem cell transplant. The receptors stem from a female patient between 2 and 10 years old who had a stem cell transplant for aplastic anemia, so the T cells may come from the graft donor. The CDR3 runs from the conserved cysteine through the conserved F or W. Each record gives: clone size, J gene, V gene, D gene, CDR3 DNA, CDR3 protein. D genes are given only for firm matches. Not all rows give a size; the values are once, few, many and, for expanded clones, a class.

>many|TRBJ2-1|TRBV20-1|TRBD2
TGCAGTGTGACTAGCGGGGGGGTCTACAATGAGCAGTTCTTC
CSVTSGGVYNEQFF
>many|TRBJ1-1|TRBV12-3/TRBV12-4|.
TGTGCCAGCAGTTTAAGGGCAGCGGGGAACACTGAAGCTTTCTTT
CASSLRAAGNTEAFF
>many|TRBJ2-7|TRBV20-1|.
TGCAGTGCTAGTCCGGGCCTCTCCTACGAGCAGTACTTC
CSASPGLSYEQYF
>many|TRBJ1-5|TRBV10-3|.
TGTGCCATCAGTGACAGGGACCCTAGGCAGCCCCAGCATTTT
CAISDRDPRQPQHF
>.|TRBJ2-3|TRBV21-1|.
TGTGCCAGCAGCAAAGAACTAGCGCCTAGCACAGATACGCAGTATTTT
CASSKELAPSTDTQYF
>few|TRBJ1-1|TRBV25-1|TRBD1
TGTGCCAGCAGTGAACCGCCGGGACAGGGGGACACTGAAGCTTTCTTT
CASSEPPGQGDTEAFF
>few|TRBJ2-7|TRBV2|.
TGTGCCAGCAGTGAAGCTGAAATCGGACACCACTTC
CASSEAEIGHHF
>.|TRBJ1-3|TRBV5-1|.
TGCGCCAGCAGCTTGGTAGGGCCATCTGGAAACACCATATATTTT
CASSLVGPSGNTIYF
>few|TRBJ2-1|TRBV20-1|TRBD2
TGCAGTGCTAGGGAAATCCGAGGACTAGCGGGAGGCGGAGATGAGCAGTTCTTC
CSAREIRGLAGGGDEQFF
>many|TRBJ2-3|TRBV20-1|TRBD2
TGCAGTGCTCCGTCCGGGACTAGCGTAAGCACAGATACGCAGTATTTT
CSAPSGTSVSTDTQYF
>few|TRBJ1-2|TRBV2|TRBD1
TGTGCCAGCAGCGCCGGGACAGAGATCTATGGCTACACCTTC
CASSAGTEIYGYTF
>many|TRBJ1-1|TRBV18|.
TGTGCCAGCTCACGAATACAGGGTTCCACTGAAGCTTTCTTT
CASSRIQGSTEAFF
>many|TRBJ2-1|TRBV20-1|TRBD1
TGCAGTGCTAGCCCCGGGACAGGGGGCAATGAGCAGTTCTTC
CSASPGTGGNEQFF
>.|TRBJ2-1|TRBV15|TRBD2
TGTGCCACCAGCAGAGGGGAGGGACTGCGGCAAACCGGGCAGTTCTTC
CATSRGEGLRQTGQFF
>many|TRBJ2-5|TRBV18|.
TGTGCCAGCTCACCACCGATTGCCCCAGAGACCCAGTACTTC
CASSPPIAPETQYF
>many|TRBJ1-2|TRBV20-1|TRBD1
TGCAGTGCTCCGGACAGGGCTAACTATGGCTACACCTTC
CSAPDRANYGYTF
>many|TRBJ2-3|TRBV27|TRBD2
TGTGCCAGCAGCCTAGCGGGAAAGGGGATCACAGATACGCAGTATTTT
CASSLAGKGITDTQYF
>many|TRBJ1-1|TRBV5-1|.
TGCGCCACCCGTGACCTTCTGAACACTGAAGCTTTCTTT
CATRDLLNTEAFF
>many|TRBJ2-4|TRBV7-9|.
TGTGCCAGCAGCTTAGATTGGAAGGGAGACAAAAACATTCAGTACTTC
CASSLDWKGDKNIQYF
>many|TRBJ2-3|TRBV15|.
TGTGCCACCAGCAGATGGGACTCTCAAGGAGATACGCAGTATTTT
CATSRWDSQGDTQYF
>many|TRBJ2-1|TRBV28|.
TGTGCCAGCAGTTCCATCGCCAGGCAGTACAATGAGCAGTTCTTC
CASSSIARQYNEQFF
>many|TRBJ2-2|TRBV5-1|TRBD1
TGCGCCAGCAGCAAGGGACAGGGGGCGAACACCGGGGAGCTGTTTTTT
CASSKGQGANTGELFF
>many|TRBJ1-2|TRBV18|.
TGTGCCAGCTCACGTAACCGGGAAAACTATGGCTACACCTTC
CASSRNRENYGYTF
>many|TRBJ2-7|TRBV7-9|.
TGTGCCAGCAGCCTTCGAGCTTACGAGCAGTACTTC
CASSLRAYEQYF
>many|TRBJ2-2|TRBV20-1|TRBD2
TGCAGTGCTAGTAAGGCGGGCTTGGGAGGGCAGAACACCGGGGAGCTGTTTTTT
CSASKAGLGGQNTGELFF
>.|TRBJ2-2|TRBV6-2/TRBV6-3|TRBD2
TGTGCCAGCAGTTACGACGGGGGGGCCACCGGGGAGCTGTTTTTT
CASSYDGGATGELFF
>many|TRBJ1-5|TRBV10-3|TRBD1
TGTGCCACCCGGACAGGGGATAGCAATCAGCCCCAGCATTTT
CATRTGDSNQPQHF
>many|TRBJ2-3|TRBV20-1|TRBD2
TGCAGTGCTAGGAATCTACAAACTAGCGAATCTGCAGATACGCAGTATTTT
CSARNLQTSESADTQYF
>few|TRBJ1-5|TRBV6-2/TRBV6-3|.
TGTGCCAGCGGTGAAAGCAAGCCATATAGCAATCAGCCCCAGCATTTT
CASGESKPYSNQPQHF
>many|TRBJ1-4|TRBV28|.
TGTGCCAGCACCCCGGCGGGACGTCGGTCAACTAATGAAAAACTGTTTTTT
CASTPAGRRSTNEKLFF
>many|TRBJ2-2|TRBV5-6|.
TGTGCCAGCAGCTTCTCCGGGCTTCGCAGCACCGGGGAGCTGTTTTTT
CASSFSGLRSTGELFF